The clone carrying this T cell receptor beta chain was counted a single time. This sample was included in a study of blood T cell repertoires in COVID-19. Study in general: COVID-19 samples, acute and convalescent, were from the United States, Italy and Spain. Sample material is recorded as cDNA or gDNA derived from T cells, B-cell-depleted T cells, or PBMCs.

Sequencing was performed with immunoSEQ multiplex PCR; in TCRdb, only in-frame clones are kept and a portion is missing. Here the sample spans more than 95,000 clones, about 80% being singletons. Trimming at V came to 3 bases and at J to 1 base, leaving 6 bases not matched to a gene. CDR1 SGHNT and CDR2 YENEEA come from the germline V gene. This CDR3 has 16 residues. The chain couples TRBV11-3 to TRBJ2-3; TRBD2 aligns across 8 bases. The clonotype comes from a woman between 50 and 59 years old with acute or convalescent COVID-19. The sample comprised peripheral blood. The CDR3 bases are TGTGCCAGCAGCTTGAAACCGGGACTAGGCACAGATACGCAGTATTTT. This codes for CASSLKPGLGTDTQYF.